Below are 15 T cell receptor beta chains sequenced from a single sample in a study of blood T cell repertoires in COVID-19. Data came from immunoSEQ multiplex PCR; TCRdb stores just in-frame clones and leaves some out. The table shows under 250,000 clones, with 85% to 90% occurring only once. The specimen was peripheral blood. The receptors were gathered from a woman in her sixties or seventies with acute or convalescent COVID-19.

The rearrangement joins TRBV11-2 to TRBJ1-6; D is unresolved. CDR3 length: 15 residues. Trimming removed 0 bases from V and 0 bases from J, with 3 bases in between. CDR1 is SGHAT, CDR2 FQNNGV, per germline. CDR3 sequence (DNA): TGTGCCAGCAGCTTAGATCTCTCCTATAATTCACCCCTCCACTTT. It encodes CASSLDLSYNSPLHF.

J is TRBJ2-2 and V is TRBV28, with D possibly TRBD2 on 5 matching bases. CDR1 and CDR2 from the germline V gene are MDHEN and SYDVKM. The CDR3 is 15 amino acids. V lost 4 bases and J 3 bases, leaving 12 bases between the germline ends. The CDR3 nucleotides are TGTGCCAGCAGTTCCCCCCGCGGGTACACCGGGGAGCTGTTTTTT. Amino acids: CASSSPRGYTGELFF.

The chain has TRBV9 and TRBJ1-2, with 10 positions matching TRBD1. The CDR3 length is 13 residues. V lost 7 bases to trimming and J lost 8 bases; unmatched junction nucleotides: 8. Germline V gives CDR1 SGDLS, CDR2 YYNGEE. CDR3 coding DNA: TGTGCCAGCGGGACAGGGGTTAATGGAGGCTACACCTTC. Translated: CASGTGVNGGYTF.

V is TRBV6-5 and J is TRBJ1-2, with D perhaps TRBD1 (6 bases). The CDR3 consists of 14 residues. V was clipped by 7 bases and J by 2 bases, with 14 bases between them. CDR1 and CDR2 from the germline V gene are MNHEY and SVGAGI. DNA of the CDR3: TGTGCCAGCAACCCGGGGGGCGTAAACTATGGCTACACCTTC. This sequence encodes CASNPGGVNYGYTF.

This clone has just one count. This CDR3 reads CASSLRRTAYEQYF. DNA for the CDR3: TGTGCCAGCAGTTTACGGCGGACAGCCTACGAGCAGTACTTC. V gene TRBV28 combines with J gene TRBJ2-7; D perhaps matches TRBD1 (6 bases). Trimming cost V 2 bases and J 2 bases, with 10 bases left between them. CDR1 is MDHEN and CDR2 is SYDVKM in the germline V gene. The CDR3 is 14 residues long. The full variable domain, with the rest looked up from reference TRBV28 and TRBJ2-7, is DVKVTQSSRYLVKRTGEKVFLECVQDMDHENMFWYRQDPGLGLRLIYFSYDVKMKEKGDIPEGYSVSREKKERFSLILESASTNQTSMYLCASSLRRTAYEQYFGPGTRLTVT.

This chain uses TRBV19 with TRBJ1-5; no clear D. The V end lost 9 bases, the J end lost 3 bases, and 12 bases lay between the germline ends. CDR3 length: 13 residues. Germline V gives CDR1 LNHDA, CDR2 SQIVND (reference sequence). The CDR3 DNA sequence: TGTGCCAGCCACGGGAACCTCAATCAGCCCCAGCATTTT. Amino acids: CASHGNLNQPQHF.

The V gene is TRBV5-1, the J gene TRBJ2-5; 8 positions agree with TRBD1. Looked up from germline, CDR1 is SGHRS and CDR2 is YFSETQ. The V and J ends lost 3 bases and 2 bases, in that order; junction bases with no gene match: 9. This CDR3 comprises 16 residues. CDR3 in DNA: TGCGCCAGCAGCTCCGCTGCCGGGACAGGTCAAGAGACCCAGTACTTC. It yields the protein CASSSAAGTGQETQYF.

The chain joins TRBV7-8 to TRBJ2-2, with TRBD2 identical over 10 bases. V lost 4 bases to trimming and J lost 1 base; unmatched junction nucleotides: 9. CDR1 SGHVS and CDR2 FQNEAQ come from the germline V gene. The length of the CDR3 is 18 residues. CDR3 amino acids: CASSSRTSGFGNTGELFF. The CDR3 region has the DNA TGTGCCAGCAGCTCCCGGACTAGCGGATTCGGGAACACCGGGGAGCTGTTTTTT.

This sequence joins TRBV10-2 and TRBJ1-1, with TRBD1 as a possible D gene (5 bases). Trimming stripped 6 bases from V and 0 bases from J, with 8 bases between. Per germline, CDR1 WSHSY and CDR2 SAAADI. The CDR3 contains 13 residues. This chain's CDR3 is CASSSTVNTEAFF. CDR3 in DNA: TGCGCCAGCAGCTCGACAGTGAACACTGAAGCTTTCTTT.

V and J are TRBV28 and TRBJ1-4, with TRBD1 identical over 7 bases. Germline loops: CDR1 MDHEN, CDR2 SYDVKM. Trimming removed 2 bases from V and 6 bases from J; junction bases left unmatched: 6. The CDR3 loop spans 15 amino acids. CDR3 protein: CASSLIRGRYEKLFF. As DNA, the CDR3 is TGTGCCAGCAGTTTAATTAGGGGGCGGTATGAAAAACTGTTTTTT.

J is TRBJ1-2 and V is TRBV30, with D uncertain. The CDR3 is made up of 13 amino acids. With 3 bases removed from V and 0 bases from J, the gap between germline ends came to 8 bases. Looked up from germline, CDR1 is GTSNPN and CDR2 is SVGIG (reference sequence). DNA of the CDR3: TGTGCCTGGAGCACGCGAGCTAACTATGGCTACACCTTC. It yields the protein CAWSTRANYGYTF. The variable domain in full, completed from reference TRBV30 and TRBJ1-2, reads SQTIHQWPATLVQPVGSPLSLECTVEGTSNPNLYWYRQAAGRGLQLLFYSVGIGQISSEVPQNLSASRPQDRQFILSSKKLLLSDSGFYLCAWSTRANYGYTFGSGTRLTVV.

The chain links TRBV5-1 to TRBJ2-5; no firm D call. Germline CDR1 reads SGHRS; CDR2 reads YFSETQ. The CDR3 is 12 residues long. V was shortened by 5 bases and J by 5 bases, with 10 bases between the two germline ends. This CDR3 is CASSKEFETQYF. The CDR3 DNA reads TGCGCCAGCAGTAAAGAGTTCGAGACCCAGTACTTC.

Written as DNA, the CDR3 is TGTGCCAGCAGCTTAGAGAGCGGCCTCTCCTACGAGCAGTACTTC. It translates to CASSLESGLSYEQYF. The chain couples TRBV7-2 to TRBJ2-7, with D maybe TRBD2 (5 bases). This CDR3 is built from 15 residues. Germline V lookup: CDR1 SGHTA, CDR2 FQGNSA. V lost 1 base and J 0 bases, leaving 10 bases between the germline ends.

The chain uses TRBV9 and TRBJ2-1, with D tentatively TRBD2 (6 bases). Trimming left V 4 bases short and J 6 bases short, with 17 bases between. Germline V gene lookup returns CDR1 SGDLS and CDR2 YYNGEE. The CDR3 extends over 15 amino acids. The CDR3 nucleotides read TGTGCCAGCAGCACCGGCCCGGGGGTTACCAATGAGCAGTTCTTC. Translating it yields CASSTGPGVTNEQFF.

V and J are TRBV18 and TRBJ1-6; D unresolved. The CDR3 is 14 residues long. V lost 3 bases and J 7 bases, leaving 10 bases between the germline ends. Germline loops: CDR1 KGHSH, CDR2 LQKENI. CDR3 nucleotide sequence: TGTGCCAGCTCACCTTCACTTCTAAATTCACCCCTCCACTTT. This codes for CASSPSLLNSPLHF.